The TCR beta chain described here comes from a study of blood T cell repertoires in COVID-19. Germline V gene sequence: CDR1 LGHNA, CDR2 YSLEER. V lost 5 bases to trimming and J lost 8 bases; unmatched junction nucleotides: 8. This CDR3 has 14 residues. This clone was seen once. Assay: immunoSEQ multiplex PCR; the TCRdb copy retains only in-frame clones and omits some. The sample lists fewer than 200,000 clones, approximately 86% occurring once. This clonotype was sampled from a woman between 45 and 60 years old with acute or convalescent COVID-19. The V and J genes are TRBV4-3 and TRBJ1-4, with TRBD1 matching over 7 bases. Sequencing used peripheral blood. For the CDR3, the DNA is TGCGCCAGCAGCTGGGACAGTAAGGGAGAAAAACTGTTTTTT. It specifies CASSWDSKGEKLFF.